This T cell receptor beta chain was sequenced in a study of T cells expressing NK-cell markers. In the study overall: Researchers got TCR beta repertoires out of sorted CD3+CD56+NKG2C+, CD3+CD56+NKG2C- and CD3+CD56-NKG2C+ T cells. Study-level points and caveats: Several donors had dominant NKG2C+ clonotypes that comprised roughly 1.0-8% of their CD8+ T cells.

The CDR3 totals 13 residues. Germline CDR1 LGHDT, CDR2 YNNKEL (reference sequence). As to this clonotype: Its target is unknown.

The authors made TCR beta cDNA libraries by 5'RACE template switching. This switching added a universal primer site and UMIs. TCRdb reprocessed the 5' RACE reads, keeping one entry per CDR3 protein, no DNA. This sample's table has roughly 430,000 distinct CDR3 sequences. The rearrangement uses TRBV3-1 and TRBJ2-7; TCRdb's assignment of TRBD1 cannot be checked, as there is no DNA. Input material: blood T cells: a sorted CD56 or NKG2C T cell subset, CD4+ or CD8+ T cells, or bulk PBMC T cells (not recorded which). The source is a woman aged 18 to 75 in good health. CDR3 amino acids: CASSQRAAAEQYF.